These T cell receptor beta chains were read from a single sample in a study of blood T cells in healthy people across ages. TCRdb re-analysed the 5' RACE reads in MiXCR, keeping a single row per CDR3 protein. This repertoire shows about a million distinct CDR3 sequences, roughly 50% found once; its top ten account for about 20%. The source material was blood. The receptor source for this set is a woman aged 55-75 years in good health. Each CDR3 is given with its conserved first and last residue. The D gene is left open where the match is weak. For some rows the clone size is stated as once, few or many, or as a class when expanded; others skip it.

V: TRBV6-5
size: -
J: TRBJ2-5
D: -
CDR3: CASNTREASEEETQYF
DNA: TGTGCCAGCAACACCCGGGAAGCCTCCGAAGAAGAGACCCAGTACTTC

V: TRBV5-4
size: -
J: TRBJ2-3
D: -
CDR3: CASGQRAGTGTQYF
DNA: TGTGCCAGCGGCCAACGGGCAGGTACAGGTACGCAGTATTTT

V: TRBV20-1
size: -
J: TRBJ1-4
D: -
CDR3: CSAFSDGVGREKLFF
DNA: TGCAGTGCTTTCTCTGACGGGGTTGGGCGAGAAAAACTGTTTTTT

V: TRBV21-1
size: -
J: TRBJ2-1
D: -
CDR3: CASNGEHEQFF
DNA: TGTGCCAGCAACGGGGAACATGAGCAGTTCTTC

V: TRBV6-2/TRBV6-3
size: -
J: TRBJ2-1
D: TRBD2
CDR3: CASSPGLTVVNEQFF
DNA: TGTGCCAGCAGTCCGGGACTAACGGTCGTCAATGAGCAGTTCTTC

V: TRBV5-1
size: few
J: TRBJ1-5
D: -
CDR3: CASRPGDSDSNQPQHF
DNA: TGCGCCAGCAGACCCGGTGATTCCGACAGTAATCAGCCCCAGCATTTT

V: TRBV7-8
size: -
J: TRBJ2-4
D: TRBD2
CDR3: CASSLTSGGVEQYF
DNA: TGTGCCAGCAGCTTGACTAGCGGGGGAGTAGAGCAGTACTTC

V: TRBV7-8
size: -
J: TRBJ2-5
D: TRBD2
CDR3: CASSSRTSGSPETQYF
DNA: TGTGCCAGCAGCTCCAGGACTAGCGGGAGTCCGGAGACCCAGTACTTC

V: TRBV4-1
size: few
J: TRBJ2-5
D: -
CDR3: CASSRPRVGETQYF
DNA: TGCGCCAGCAGCCGTCCTAGGGTCGGGGAGACCCAGTACTTC

V: TRBV29-1
size: -
J: TRBJ2-1
D: TRBD2
CDR3: CSVEVYGLAASYNEQFF
DNA: TGCAGCGTTGAAGTTTACGGACTAGCGGCAAGTTACAATGAGCAGTTCTTC

V: TRBV24-1
size: -
J: TRBJ2-3
D: -
CDR3: CATSVVDTQYF
DNA: TGTGCCACCAGTGTCGTGGATACGCAGTATTTT

V: TRBV6-5
size: -
J: TRBJ2-7
D: TRBD2
CDR3: CASSYEGPAGVYEQYF
DNA: TGTGCCAGCAGTTACGAAGGGCCAGCGGGAGTCTACGAGCAGTACTTC

V: TRBV7-9
size: -
J: TRBJ1-5
D: -
CDR3: CASSLTTTGNQPQHF
DNA: TGTGCCAGCAGCCTTACGACGACGGGCAATCAGCCCCAGCATTTT

V: TRBV28
size: few
J: TRBJ2-3
D: -
CDR3: CASSSPGAGATDTQYF
DNA: TGTGCCAGCAGTTCCCCAGGGGCGGGAGCGACAGATACGCAGTATTTT

V: TRBV5-1
size: -
J: TRBJ1-1
D: -
CDR3: CASSLFGRSDTEAFF
DNA: TGCGCCAGCAGCTTATTCGGACGGTCCGACACTGAAGCTTTCTTT

V: TRBV7-9
size: -
J: TRBJ1-2
D: TRBD1
CDR3: CASSLGQRYYGYTF
DNA: TGTGCCAGCAGCTTGGGACAGCGATATTATGGCTACACCTTC

V: TRBV5-1
size: few
J: TRBJ2-7
D: TRBD2
CDR3: CASKVGSGNHEQYF
DNA: TGCGCCAGCAAGGTTGGTAGCGGGAACCACGAGCAGTACTTC

V: TRBV28
size: -
J: TRBJ2-1
D: -
CDR3: CASTPLDRSYNEQFF
DNA: TGTGCCAGCACCCCGCTTGACCGCTCCTACAATGAGCAGTTCTTC

V: TRBV15
size: -
J: TRBJ2-1
D: -
CDR3: CAPSRDDNAGDEQFF
DNA: TGTGCCCCCAGCAGAGATGATAATGCAGGGGATGAGCAGTTCTTC

V: TRBV25-1
size: -
J: TRBJ2-7
D: -
CDR3: CASGVAILPYEQYF
DNA: TGTGCCAGCGGTGTAGCTATACTCCCCTACGAGCAGTACTTC

V: TRBV12-3/TRBV12-4
size: many
J: TRBJ2-6
D: -
CDR3: CASSYRFGANVLTF
DNA: TGTGCCAGCAGTTATCGGTTTGGGGCCAACGTCCTGACTTTC

V: TRBV14
size: -
J: TRBJ2-3
D: -
CDR3: CASSQVKTVAQYF
DNA: TGTGCCAGCAGCCAAGTGAAGACAGTAGCGCAGTATTTT

V: TRBV14
size: once
J: TRBJ2-1
D: TRBD2
CDR3: CTSSHGISGSYNEQFF
DNA: TGTACCTCTAGTCACGGGATTAGCGGGTCCTACAATGAGCAGTTCTTC

V: TRBV20-1
size: -
J: TRBJ1-1
D: -
CDR3: CSASDGTNTEAFF
DNA: TGCAGTGCTAGCGACGGGACGAACACTGAAGCTTTCTTT

V: TRBV28
size: -
J: TRBJ1-6
D: -
CDR3: CASSLGHQYSYNSPLHF
DNA: TGTGCCAGCAGTTTGGGGCACCAGTACTCCTATAATTCACCCCTCCACTTT

V: TRBV7-2
size: few
J: TRBJ1-6
D: -
CDR3: CASSRDSSPLHF
DNA: TGTGCCAGCAGCCGCGACAGTTCGCCCCTCCACTTT

V: TRBV28
size: many
J: TRBJ2-3
D: TRBD1
CDR3: CASRDRGADTQYF
DNA: TGTGCCAGCAGAGACAGGGGGGCAGATACGCAGTATTTT

V: TRBV7-2
size: -
J: TRBJ2-5
D: TRBD2
CDR3: CASNRGLVAEQYF
DNA: TGTGCCAGCAACCGAGGACTAGTTGCTGAGCAGTACTTC

V: TRBV24-1
size: -
J: TRBJ2-3
D: -
CDR3: CATSDGGTAYTDTQYF
DNA: TGTGCCACCAGTGATGGCGGGACAGCGTACACAGATACGCAGTATTTT

V: TRBV4-2
size: many
J: TRBJ2-3
D: -
CDR3: CASSQGQAESTDTQYF
DNA: TGTGCCAGCAGCCAAGGACAGGCGGAAAGCACAGATACGCAGTATTTT

V: TRBV5-1
size: few
J: TRBJ1-6
D: TRBD1
CDR3: CASSFSGQGANSPLHF
DNA: TGCGCCAGCAGCTTTTCTGGACAGGGGGCGAATTCACCCCTCCACTTT

V: TRBV7-2
size: -
J: TRBJ1-6
D: -
CDR3: CASSFAGRNNSPLHF
DNA: TGTGCCAGCAGCTTCGCCGGCAGGAATAATTCACCCCTCCACTTT

V: TRBV4-3
size: -
J: TRBJ2-2
D: -
CDR3: CASSQGQWSTGELFF
DNA: TGCGCCAGCAGCCAAGGCCAGTGGAGCACCGGGGAGCTGTTTTTT

V: TRBV27
size: -
J: TRBJ2-7
D: TRBD2
CDR3: CASSRVAGGGRYEQYF
DNA: TGTGCCAGCAGTCGAGTAGCGGGAGGGGGTCGGTACGAGCAGTACTTC

V: TRBV7-6
size: many
J: TRBJ2-3
D: -
CDR3: CASSLGGRPDTQYF
DNA: TGTGCCAGCAGCTTAGGTGGGAGGCCAGATACGCAGTATTTT

V: TRBV20-1
size: -
J: TRBJ2-7
D: -
CDR3: CSAKGIASYEQYF
DNA: TGCAGTGCAAAGGGGATAGCCTCCTACGAGCAGTACTTC

V: TRBV7-9
size: -
J: TRBJ2-3
D: TRBD2
CDR3: CASSPRRRGGNTDTQYF
DNA: TGTGCCAGCAGCCCTCGTCGACGGGGGGGCAACACAGATACGCAGTATTTT

V: TRBV6-4
size: -
J: TRBJ1-1
D: -
CDR3: CASGREENTEAFF
DNA: TGTGCCAGCGGAAGGGAGGAGAACACTGAAGCTTTCTTT

V: TRBV28
size: -
J: TRBJ2-7
D: TRBD2
CDR3: CASSPGTREYF
DNA: TGTGCCAGCAGTCCGGGGACTAGAGAGTACTTC

V: TRBV2
size: -
J: TRBJ2-4
D: -
CDR3: CASSERRGGGNIRYF
DNA: TGTGCCAGCAGTGAAAGGAGGGGAGGGGGAAACATTCGGTACTTC